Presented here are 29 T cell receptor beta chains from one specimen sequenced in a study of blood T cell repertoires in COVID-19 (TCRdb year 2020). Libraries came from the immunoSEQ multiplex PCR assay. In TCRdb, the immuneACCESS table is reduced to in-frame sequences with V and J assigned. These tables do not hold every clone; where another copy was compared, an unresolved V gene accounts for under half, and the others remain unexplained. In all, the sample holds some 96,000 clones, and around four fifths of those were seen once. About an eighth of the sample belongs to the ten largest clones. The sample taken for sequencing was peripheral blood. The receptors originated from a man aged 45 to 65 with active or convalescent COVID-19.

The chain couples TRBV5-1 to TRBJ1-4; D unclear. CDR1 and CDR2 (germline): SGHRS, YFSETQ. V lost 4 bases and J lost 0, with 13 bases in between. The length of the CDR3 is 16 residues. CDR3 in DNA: TGCGCCAGCAGCCCTACGGTCGGGTCAACTAATGAAAAACTGTTTTTT. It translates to CASSPTVGSTNEKLFF. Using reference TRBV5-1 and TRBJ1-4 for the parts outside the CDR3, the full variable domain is KAGVTQTPRYLIKTRGQQVTLSCSPISGHRSVSWYQQTPGQGLQFLFEYFSETQRNKGNFPGRFSGRQFSNSRSEMNVSTLELGDSALYLCASSPTVGSTNEKLFFGSGTQLSVL.

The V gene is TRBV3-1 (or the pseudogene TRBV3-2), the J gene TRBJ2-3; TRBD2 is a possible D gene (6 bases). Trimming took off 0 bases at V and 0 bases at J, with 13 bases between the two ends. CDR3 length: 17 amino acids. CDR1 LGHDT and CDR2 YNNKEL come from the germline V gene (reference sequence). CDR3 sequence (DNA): TGTGCCAGCAGCCAAGATTGGGCGGGAACTAGCACAGATACGCAGTATTTT. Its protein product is CASSQDWAGTSTDTQYF.

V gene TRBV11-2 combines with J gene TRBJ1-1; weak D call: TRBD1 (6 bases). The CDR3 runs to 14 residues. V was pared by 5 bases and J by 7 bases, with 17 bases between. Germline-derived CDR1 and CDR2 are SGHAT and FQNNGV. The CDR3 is CASSLNREGGEAFF. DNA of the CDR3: TGTGCCAGCAGCCTAAACAGGGAGGGAGGTGAAGCTTTCTTT. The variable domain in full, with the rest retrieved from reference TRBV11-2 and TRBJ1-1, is EAGVAQSPRYKIIEKRQSVAFWCNPISGHATLYWYQQILGQGPKLLIQFQNNGVVDDSQLPKDRFSAERLKGVDSTLKIQPAKLEDSAVYLCASSLNREGGEAFFGQGTRLTVV.

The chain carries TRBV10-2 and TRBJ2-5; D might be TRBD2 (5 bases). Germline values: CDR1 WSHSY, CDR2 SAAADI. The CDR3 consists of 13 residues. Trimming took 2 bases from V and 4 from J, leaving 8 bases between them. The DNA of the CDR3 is TGCGCCAGCAGTGAGCCGGGGTCAGAGACCCAGTACTTC. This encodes CASSEPGSETQYF.

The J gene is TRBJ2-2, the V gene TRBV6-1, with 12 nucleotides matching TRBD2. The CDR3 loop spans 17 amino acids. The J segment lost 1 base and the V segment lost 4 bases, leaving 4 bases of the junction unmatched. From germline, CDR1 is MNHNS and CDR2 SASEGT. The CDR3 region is CASSGGLAGRNTGELFF. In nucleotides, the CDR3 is TGTGCCAGCAGTGGGGGACTAGCGGGCCGGAACACCGGGGAGCTGTTTTTT.

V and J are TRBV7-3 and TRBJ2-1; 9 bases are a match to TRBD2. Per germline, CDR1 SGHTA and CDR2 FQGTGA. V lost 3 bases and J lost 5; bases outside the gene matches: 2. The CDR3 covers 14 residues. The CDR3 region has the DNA TGTGCCAGCAGCTTGGCGGGAGGGCACAATGAGCAGTTCTTC. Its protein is CASSLAGGHNEQFF.

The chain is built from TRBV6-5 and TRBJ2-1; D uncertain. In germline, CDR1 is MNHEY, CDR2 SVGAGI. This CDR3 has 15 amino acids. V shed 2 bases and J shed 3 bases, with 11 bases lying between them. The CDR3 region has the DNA TGTGCCAGCAGTTACGACGCTAGGCTCTACAATGAGCAGTTCTTC. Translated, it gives CASSYDARLYNEQFF.

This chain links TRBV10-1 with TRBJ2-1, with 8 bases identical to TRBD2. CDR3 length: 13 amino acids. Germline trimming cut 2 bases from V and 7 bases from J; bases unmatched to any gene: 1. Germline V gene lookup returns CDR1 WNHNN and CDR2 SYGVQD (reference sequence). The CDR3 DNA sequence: TGCGCCAGCAGTGAGCGGGAGGGGAATGAGCAGTTCTTC. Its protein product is CASSEREGNEQFF.

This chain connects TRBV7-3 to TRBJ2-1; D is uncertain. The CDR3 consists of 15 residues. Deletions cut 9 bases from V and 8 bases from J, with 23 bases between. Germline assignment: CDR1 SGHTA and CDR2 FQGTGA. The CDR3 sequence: CARRIIILLDHEQFF. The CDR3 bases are TGTGCCAGGAGAATTATAATTCTGCTTGATCATGAGCAGTTCTTC.

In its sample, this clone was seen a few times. The CDR3 spells CASSEQPRDYGYTF. In DNA form, the CDR3 reads TGTGCCAGCAGTGAACAGCCTCGGGACTATGGCTACACCTTC. The genes are TRBV6-1 and TRBJ1-2; D is unclear. The CDR3 covers 14 residues. From germline, CDR1 is MNHNS and CDR2 SASEGT. V lost 2 bases, J lost 3 bases, and 10 bases lay in between.

Here the CDR3 reads CASSQDSYEQYF. The CDR3 DNA follows: TGTGCCAGCAGCCAGGACAGCTACGAGCAGTACTTC. The chain is built from TRBV11-3 and TRBJ2-7; maybe TRBD1 (6 bases). Germline CDR1 and CDR2: SGHNT and YENEEA. The CDR3 length is 12 residues. Between the trimmed V and J ends, which lost 5 bases and 3 bases, there was a span of 8 bases.

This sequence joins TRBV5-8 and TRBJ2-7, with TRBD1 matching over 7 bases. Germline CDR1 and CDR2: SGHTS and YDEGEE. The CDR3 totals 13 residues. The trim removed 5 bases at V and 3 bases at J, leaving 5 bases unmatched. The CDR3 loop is CASSPDRSYEQYF. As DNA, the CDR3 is TGTGCCAGCAGTCCGGACAGGAGCTACGAGCAGTACTTC.

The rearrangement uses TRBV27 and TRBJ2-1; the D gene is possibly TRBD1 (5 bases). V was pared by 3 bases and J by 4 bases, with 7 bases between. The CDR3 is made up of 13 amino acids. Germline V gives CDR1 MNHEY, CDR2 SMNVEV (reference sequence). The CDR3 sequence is CASSFDRYNEQFF. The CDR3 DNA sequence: TGTGCCAGCAGTTTCGACAGATACAATGAGCAGTTCTTC.

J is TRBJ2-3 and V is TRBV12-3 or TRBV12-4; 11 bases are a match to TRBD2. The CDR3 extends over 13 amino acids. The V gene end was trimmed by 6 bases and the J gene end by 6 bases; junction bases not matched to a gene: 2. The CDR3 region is CASRLAGADTQYF. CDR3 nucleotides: TGTGCCAGCAGACTAGCGGGAGCGGATACGCAGTATTTT.

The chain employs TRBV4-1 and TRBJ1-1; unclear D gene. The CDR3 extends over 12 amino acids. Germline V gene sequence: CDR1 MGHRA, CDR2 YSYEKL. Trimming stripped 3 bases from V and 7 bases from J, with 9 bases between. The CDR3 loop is CASSHVGDEAFF. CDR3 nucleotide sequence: TGCGCCAGCAGCCACGTGGGCGATGAAGCTTTCTTT.

In DNA form, the CDR3 reads TGCGCCAGCAGTTCGACAGGGACCTACGAGCAGTACTTC. Protein sequence: CASSSTGTYEQYF. This chain joins TRBV10-1 and TRBJ2-7, with 7 positions matching TRBD1. Germline values: CDR1 WNHNN, CDR2 SYGVQD (reference sequence). The CDR3 extends over 13 amino acids. Trimming took 5 bases from V and 2 from J; bases not matched to a gene: 3.

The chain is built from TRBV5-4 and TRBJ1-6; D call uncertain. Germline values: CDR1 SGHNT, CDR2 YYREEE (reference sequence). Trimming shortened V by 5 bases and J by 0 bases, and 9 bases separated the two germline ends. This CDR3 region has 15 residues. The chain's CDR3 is CASRPGSSYNSPLHF. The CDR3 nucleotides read TGTGCCAGCAGGCCGGGGAGCTCCTATAATTCACCCCTCCACTTT.

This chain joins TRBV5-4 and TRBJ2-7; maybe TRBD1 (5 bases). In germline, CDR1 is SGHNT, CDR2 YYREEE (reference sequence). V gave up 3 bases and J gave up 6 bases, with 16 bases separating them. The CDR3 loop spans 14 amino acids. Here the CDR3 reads CASSSDSAVSEQYF. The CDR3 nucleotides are TGTGCCAGCAGCTCCGACAGTGCTGTCTCCGAGCAGTACTTC.

Here the CDR3 DNA reads TGTGCCAGCTCCCCGAAACAGGGGGCGGACTACGAGCAGTACTTC. Translated: CASSPKQGADYEQYF. This sequence joins TRBV18 and TRBJ2-7, with 9 bases aligning to TRBD1. CDR1 and CDR2 from the germline V gene are KGHSH and LQKENI. Trimming took 6 bases from V and 3 from J; bases not matched to a gene: 9. The CDR3 contains 15 residues.

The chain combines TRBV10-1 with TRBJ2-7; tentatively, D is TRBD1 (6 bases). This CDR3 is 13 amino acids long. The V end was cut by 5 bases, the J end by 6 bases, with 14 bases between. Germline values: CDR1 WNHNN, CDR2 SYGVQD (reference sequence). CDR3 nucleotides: TGCGCCAGCAGTCGGAATACAGGGTTCGAGCAGTACTTC. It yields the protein CASSRNTGFEQYF.

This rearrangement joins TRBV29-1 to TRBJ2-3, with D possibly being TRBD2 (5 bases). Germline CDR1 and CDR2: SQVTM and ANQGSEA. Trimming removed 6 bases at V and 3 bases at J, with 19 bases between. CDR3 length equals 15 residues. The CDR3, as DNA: TGCAGCGTCCGGGGTACATCATACGAGACAGATACGCAGTATTTT. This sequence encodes CSVRGTSYETDTQYF.

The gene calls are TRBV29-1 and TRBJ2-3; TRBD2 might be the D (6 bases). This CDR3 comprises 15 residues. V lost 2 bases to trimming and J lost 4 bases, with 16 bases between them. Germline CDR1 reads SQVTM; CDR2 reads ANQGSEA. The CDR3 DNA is TGCAGCGTTGAACTAAGGGGCGGGGTGGCAGATACGCAGTATTTT. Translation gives CSVELRGGVADTQYF.

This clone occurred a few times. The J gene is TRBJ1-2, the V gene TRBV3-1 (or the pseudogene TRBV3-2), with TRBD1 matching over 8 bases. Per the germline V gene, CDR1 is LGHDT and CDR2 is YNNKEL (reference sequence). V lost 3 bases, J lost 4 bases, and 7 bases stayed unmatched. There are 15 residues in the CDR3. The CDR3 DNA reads TGTGCCAGCAGCCACGCGGACAGGGAGGGCTATGGCTACACCTTC. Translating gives CASSHADREGYGYTF.

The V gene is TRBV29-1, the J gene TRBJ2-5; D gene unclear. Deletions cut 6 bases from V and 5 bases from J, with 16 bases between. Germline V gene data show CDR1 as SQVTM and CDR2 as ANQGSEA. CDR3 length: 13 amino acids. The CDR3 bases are TGCAGCGTAGAAATTCGGTTATGGGAGACCCAGTACTTC. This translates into CSVEIRLWETQYF.

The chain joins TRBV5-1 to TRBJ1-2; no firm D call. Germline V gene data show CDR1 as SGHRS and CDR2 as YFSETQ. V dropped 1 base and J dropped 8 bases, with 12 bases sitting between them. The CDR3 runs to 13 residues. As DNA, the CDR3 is TGCGCCAGCAGCTTGTTCGGATCGGGAGGCTACACCTTC. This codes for CASSLFGSGGYTF.

The CDR3 region is CASSFSGVGNQPQHF. DNA of the CDR3: TGTGCCAGCAGCTTTTCAGGGGTTGGTAATCAGCCCCAGCATTTT. The chain combines TRBV5-5 with TRBJ1-5, with D possibly TRBD1 on 6 matching bases. CDR1 is SGHKS and CDR2 is YYEKEE in the germline V gene (reference sequence). Trimming left V 2 bases short and J 4 bases short, with 13 bases between. The CDR3 consists of 15 residues.

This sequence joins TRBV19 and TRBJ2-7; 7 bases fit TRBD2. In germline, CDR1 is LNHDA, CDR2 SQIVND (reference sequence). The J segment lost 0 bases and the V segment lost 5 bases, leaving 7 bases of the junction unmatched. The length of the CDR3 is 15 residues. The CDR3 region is CASSGLADTSYEQYF. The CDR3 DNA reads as TGTGCCAGTAGTGGGCTAGCGGACACCTCCTACGAGCAGTACTTC.

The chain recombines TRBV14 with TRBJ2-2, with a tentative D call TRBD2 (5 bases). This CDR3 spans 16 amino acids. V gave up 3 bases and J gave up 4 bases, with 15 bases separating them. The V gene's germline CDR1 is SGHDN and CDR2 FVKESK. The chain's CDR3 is CASSHTGRGLTGELFF. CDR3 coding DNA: TGTGCCAGCAGCCATACGGGGAGAGGTCTCACCGGGGAGCTGTTTTTT. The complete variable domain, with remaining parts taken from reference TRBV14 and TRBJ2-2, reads EAGVTQFPSHSVIEKGQTVTLRCDPISGHDNLYWYRRVMGKEIKFLLHFVKESKQDESGMPNNRFLAERTGGTYSTLKVQPAELEDSGVYFCASSHTGRGLTGELFFGEGSRLTVL.

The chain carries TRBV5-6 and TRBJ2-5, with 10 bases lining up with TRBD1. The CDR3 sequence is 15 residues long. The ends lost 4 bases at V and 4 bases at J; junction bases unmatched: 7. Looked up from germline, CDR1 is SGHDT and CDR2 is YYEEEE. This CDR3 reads CASSLKTGGAETQYF. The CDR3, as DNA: TGTGCCAGCAGCCTAAAGACAGGGGGCGCAGAGACCCAGTACTTC.